This T cell receptor (beta chain) was sequenced during a study of control samples from healthy donors and cancer patients. TCRdb keeps only in-frame clones here, not all; method: immunoSEQ multiplex PCR. The sample comprises 120,000 or so clones, just under 90% of which are singletons, and 9.5% to 13% rests with the top ten. This receptor was obtained from a man in his thirties or forties in good health. The sample consisted of blood.

CDR3 in amino acids: CASSEWGNGYTF. DNA for the CDR3: TGTGCCAGCAGTGAATGGGGGAATGGCTACACCTTC. The chain combines TRBV25-1 with TRBJ1-2, with D possibly being TRBD1 (5 bases). This CDR3 is built from 12 residues. Germline V lookup: CDR1 MGHDK, CDR2 SYGVNS. V gave up 1 base and J gave up 6 bases, with 6 bases separating them.